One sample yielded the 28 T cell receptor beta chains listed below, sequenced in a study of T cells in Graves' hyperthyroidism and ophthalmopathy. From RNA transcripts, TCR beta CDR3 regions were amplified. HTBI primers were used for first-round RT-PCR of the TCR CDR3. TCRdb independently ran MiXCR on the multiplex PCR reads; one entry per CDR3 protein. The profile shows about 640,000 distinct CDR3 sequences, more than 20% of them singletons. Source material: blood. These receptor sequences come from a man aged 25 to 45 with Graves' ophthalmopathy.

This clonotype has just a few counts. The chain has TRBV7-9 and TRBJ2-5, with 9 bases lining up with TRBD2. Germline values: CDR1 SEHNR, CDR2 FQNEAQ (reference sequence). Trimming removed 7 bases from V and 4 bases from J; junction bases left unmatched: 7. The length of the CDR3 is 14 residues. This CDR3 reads CASNRAGGTETQYF. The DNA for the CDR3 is TGTGCCAGCAACCGAGCGGGAGGAACAGAGACCCAGTACTTC.

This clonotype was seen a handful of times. CDR3 protein: CASSLVAGTYQETQYF. In DNA form, the CDR3 reads TGTGCCAGCAGCTTGGTTGCGGGAACTTACCAAGAGACCCAGTACTTC. The rearrangement uses TRBV5-5 and TRBJ2-5; tentatively, D is TRBD2 (6 bases). Germline CDR1 SGHKS, CDR2 YYEKEE (reference sequence). The CDR3 totals 16 residues. Between the trimmed V and J ends, which lost 0 bases and 0 bases, there was a span of 12 bases.

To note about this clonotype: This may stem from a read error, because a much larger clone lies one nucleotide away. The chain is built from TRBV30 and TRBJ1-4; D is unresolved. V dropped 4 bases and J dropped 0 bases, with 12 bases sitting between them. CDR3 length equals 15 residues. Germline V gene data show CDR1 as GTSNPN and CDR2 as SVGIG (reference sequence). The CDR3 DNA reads TGTGCCTGGAACTCCCCCGGTACAACTAATGAAAAACTGTTTTTT. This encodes CAWNSPGTTNEKLFF. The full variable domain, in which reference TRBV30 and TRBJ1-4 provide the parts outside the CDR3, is SQTIHQWPATLVQPVGSPLSLECTVEGTSNPNLYWYRQAAGRGLQLLFYSVGIGQISSEVPQNLSASRPQDRQFILSSKKLLLSDSGFYLCAWNSPGTTNEKLFFGSGTQLSVL.

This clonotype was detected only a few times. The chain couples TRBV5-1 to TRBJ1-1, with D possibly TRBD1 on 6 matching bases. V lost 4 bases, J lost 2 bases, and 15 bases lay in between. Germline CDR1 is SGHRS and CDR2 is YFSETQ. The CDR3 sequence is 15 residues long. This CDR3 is CASSPNPGGNTEAFF. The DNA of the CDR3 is TGCGCCAGCAGCCCCAATCCCGGGGGCAACACTGAAGCTTTCTTT.

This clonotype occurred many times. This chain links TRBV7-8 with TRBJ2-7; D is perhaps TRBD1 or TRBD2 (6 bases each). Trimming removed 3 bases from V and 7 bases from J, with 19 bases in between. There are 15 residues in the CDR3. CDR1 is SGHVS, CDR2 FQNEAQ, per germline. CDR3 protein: CASSFQDWGATEQYF. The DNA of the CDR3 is TGTGCCAGCAGCTTCCAGGACTGGGGGGCTACGGAGCAGTACTTC.

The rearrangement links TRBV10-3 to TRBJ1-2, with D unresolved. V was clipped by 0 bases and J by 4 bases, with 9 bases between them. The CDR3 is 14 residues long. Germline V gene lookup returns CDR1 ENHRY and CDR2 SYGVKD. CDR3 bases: TGTGCCATCAGTGAGTCTGGTCAAGCCTATGGCTACACCTTC. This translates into CAISESGQAYGYTF.

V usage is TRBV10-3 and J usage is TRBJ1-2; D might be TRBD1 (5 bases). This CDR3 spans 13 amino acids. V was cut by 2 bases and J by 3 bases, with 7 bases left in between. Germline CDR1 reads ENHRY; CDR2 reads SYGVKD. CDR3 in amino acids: CAISERDYYGYTF. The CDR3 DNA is TGTGCCATCAGTGAGCGGGACTACTATGGCTACACCTTC.

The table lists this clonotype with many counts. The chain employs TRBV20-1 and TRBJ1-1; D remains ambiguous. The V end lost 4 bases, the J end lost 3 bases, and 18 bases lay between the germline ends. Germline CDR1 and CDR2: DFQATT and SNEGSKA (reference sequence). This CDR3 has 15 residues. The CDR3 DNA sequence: TGCAGTGCTACCCAGGACCCCGGGAGGGACACTGAAGCTTTCTTT. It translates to CSATQDPGRDTEAFF.

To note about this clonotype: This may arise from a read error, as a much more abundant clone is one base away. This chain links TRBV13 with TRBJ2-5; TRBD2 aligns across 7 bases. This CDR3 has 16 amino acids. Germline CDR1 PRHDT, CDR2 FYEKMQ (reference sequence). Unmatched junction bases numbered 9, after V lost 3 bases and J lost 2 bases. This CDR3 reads CASSLASLGGQETQYF. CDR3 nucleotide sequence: TGTGCCAGCAGCTTGGCCTCGTTGGGGGGGCAAGAGACCCAGTACTTC.

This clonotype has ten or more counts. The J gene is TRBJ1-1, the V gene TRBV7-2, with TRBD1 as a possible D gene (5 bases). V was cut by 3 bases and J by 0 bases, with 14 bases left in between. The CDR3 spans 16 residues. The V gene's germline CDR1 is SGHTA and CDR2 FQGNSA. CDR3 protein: CASSLQTAVMNTEAFF. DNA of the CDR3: TGTGCCAGCAGCTTGCAGACAGCGGTTATGAACACTGAAGCTTTCTTT.

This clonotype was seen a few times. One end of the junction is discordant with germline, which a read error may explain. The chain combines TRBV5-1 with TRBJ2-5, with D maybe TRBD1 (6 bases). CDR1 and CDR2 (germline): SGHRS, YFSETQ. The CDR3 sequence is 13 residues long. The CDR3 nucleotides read TGCGCCAGCAGCTTGGATAGGGTTACAGGGTGGCACTTC. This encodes CASSLDRVTGWHF.

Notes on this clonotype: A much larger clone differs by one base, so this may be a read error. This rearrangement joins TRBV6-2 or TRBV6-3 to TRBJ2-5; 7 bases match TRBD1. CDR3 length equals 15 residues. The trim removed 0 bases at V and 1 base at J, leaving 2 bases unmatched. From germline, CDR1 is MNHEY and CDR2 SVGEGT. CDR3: CASSYSWDSQETQYF. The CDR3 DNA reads TGTGCCAGCAGTTACTCGTGGGACAGCCAAGAGACCCAGTACTTC.

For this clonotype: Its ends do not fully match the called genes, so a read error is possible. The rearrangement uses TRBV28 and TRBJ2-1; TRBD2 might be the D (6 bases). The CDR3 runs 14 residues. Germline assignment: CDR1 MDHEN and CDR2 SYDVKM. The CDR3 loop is CASSLFPTGDEQFF. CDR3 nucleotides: TGTGCCAGCAGCTTATTCCCCACGGGGGATGAGCAGTTCTTC. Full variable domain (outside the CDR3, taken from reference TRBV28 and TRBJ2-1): DVKVTQSSRYLVKRTGEKVFLECVQDMDHENMFWYRQDPGLGLRLIYFSYDVKMKEKGDIPEGYSVSREKKERFSLILESASTNQTSMYLCASSLFPTGDEQFFGPGTRLTVL.

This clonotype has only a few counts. CDR3 sequence reads: CASSPTEANSYNSPLHF. The CDR3 bases are TGCGCCAGCAGCCCAACCGAGGCTAACTCCTATAATTCACCCCTCCACTTT. V is TRBV4-1 and J is TRBJ1-6; D is uncertain. The CDR3 has 17 residues. In germline, CDR1 is MGHRA, CDR2 YSYEKL. Trimming stripped 4 bases from V and 0 bases from J, with 13 bases between.

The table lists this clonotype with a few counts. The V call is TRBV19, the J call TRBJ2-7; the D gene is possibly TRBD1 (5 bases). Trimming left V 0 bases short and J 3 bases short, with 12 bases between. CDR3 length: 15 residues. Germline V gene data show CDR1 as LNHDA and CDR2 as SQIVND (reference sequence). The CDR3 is CASSIDIIGVYEQYF. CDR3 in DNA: TGTGCCAGTAGTATAGATATAATAGGGGTCTACGAGCAGTACTTC.

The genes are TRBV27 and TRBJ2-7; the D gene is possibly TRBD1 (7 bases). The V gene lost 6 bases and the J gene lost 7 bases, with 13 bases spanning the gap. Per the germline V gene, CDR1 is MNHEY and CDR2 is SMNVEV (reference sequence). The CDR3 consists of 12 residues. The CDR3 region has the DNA TGTGCCAGCAGCCAACAGGGGAGGGAGCAGTACTTC. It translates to CASSQQGREQYF.

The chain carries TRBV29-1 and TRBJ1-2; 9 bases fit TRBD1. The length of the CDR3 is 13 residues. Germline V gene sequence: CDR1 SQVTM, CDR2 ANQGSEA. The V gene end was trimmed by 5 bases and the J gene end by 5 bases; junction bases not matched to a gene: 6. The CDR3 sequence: CSVLDRGWYGYTF. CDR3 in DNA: TGCAGCGTTCTGGACAGGGGATGGTATGGCTACACCTTC.

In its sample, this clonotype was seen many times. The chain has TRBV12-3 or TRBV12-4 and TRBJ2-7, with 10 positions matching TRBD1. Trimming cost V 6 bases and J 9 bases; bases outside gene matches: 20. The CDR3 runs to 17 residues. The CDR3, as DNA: TGTGCCAGCAGCCCCGACTCCACGGGACAGGGGATCCTACGGCAGTACTTC. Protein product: CASSPDSTGQGILRQYF.

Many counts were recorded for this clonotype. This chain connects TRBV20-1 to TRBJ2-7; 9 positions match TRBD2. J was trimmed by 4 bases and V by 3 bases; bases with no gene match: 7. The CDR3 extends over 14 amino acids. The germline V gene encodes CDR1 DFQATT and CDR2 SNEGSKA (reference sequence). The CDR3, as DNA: TGCAGTGCTAGTTTTGCGGGAGGGTTTTACGAGCAGTACTTC. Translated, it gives CSASFAGGFYEQYF.

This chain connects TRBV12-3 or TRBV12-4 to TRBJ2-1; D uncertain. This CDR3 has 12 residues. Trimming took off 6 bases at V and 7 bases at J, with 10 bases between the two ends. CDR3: CASSQIQNEQFF. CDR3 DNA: TGTGCCAGCAGCCAGATCCAGAATGAGCAGTTCTTC.

CDR3 protein: CASSLIYSGSPSSYEQYF. For the CDR3, the DNA is TGTGCCAGCAGCTTAATTTACTCTGGTTCCCCGAGCTCCTACGAGCAGTACTTC. The chain employs TRBV13 and TRBJ2-7; D is undetermined. Germline V gives CDR1 PRHDT, CDR2 FYEKMQ (reference sequence). Trimming removed 2 bases at V and 0 bases at J, with 20 bases between. This CDR3 is 18 amino acids long. Together with reference TRBV13 and TRBJ2-7, the CDR3 gives the full variable domain: AAGVIQSPRHLIKEKRETATLKCYPIPRHDTVYWYQQGPGQDPQFLISFYEKMQSDKGSIPDRFSAQQFSDYHSELNMSSLELGDSALYFCASSLIYSGSPSSYEQYFGPGTRLTVT.

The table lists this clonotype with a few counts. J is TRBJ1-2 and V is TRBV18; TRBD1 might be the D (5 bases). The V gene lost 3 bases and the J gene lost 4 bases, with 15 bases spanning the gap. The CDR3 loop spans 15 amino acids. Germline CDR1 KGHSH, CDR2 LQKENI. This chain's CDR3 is CASSPPGERVYGYTF. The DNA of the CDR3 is TGTGCCAGCTCACCTCCGGGGGAGAGGGTCTATGGCTACACCTTC.

CDR3 DNA: TGTGCCAGCAGTTTTGTTGTGGGGAACACCGGGGAGCTGTTTTTT. Its protein product is CASSFVVGNTGELFF. The rearrangement uses TRBV27 and TRBJ2-2; unclear D gene. Trimming cost V 3 bases and J 1 base, with 9 bases left between them. Germline CDR1 reads MNHEY; CDR2 reads SMNVEV (reference sequence). The CDR3 runs 15 residues.

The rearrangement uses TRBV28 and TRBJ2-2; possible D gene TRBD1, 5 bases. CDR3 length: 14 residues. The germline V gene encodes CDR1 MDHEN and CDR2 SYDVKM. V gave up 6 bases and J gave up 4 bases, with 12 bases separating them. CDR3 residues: CASSRDSLTGELFF. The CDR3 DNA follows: TGTGCCAGCAGCCGTGACAGTCTCACCGGGGAGCTGTTTTTT.

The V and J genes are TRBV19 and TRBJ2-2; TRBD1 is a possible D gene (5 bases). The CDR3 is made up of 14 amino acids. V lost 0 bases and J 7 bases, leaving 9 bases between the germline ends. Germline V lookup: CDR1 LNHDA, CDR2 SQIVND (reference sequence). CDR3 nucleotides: TGTGCCAGTAGTATAGACAGGGCAGTCGGGGAGCTGTTTTTT. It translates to CASSIDRAVGELFF.

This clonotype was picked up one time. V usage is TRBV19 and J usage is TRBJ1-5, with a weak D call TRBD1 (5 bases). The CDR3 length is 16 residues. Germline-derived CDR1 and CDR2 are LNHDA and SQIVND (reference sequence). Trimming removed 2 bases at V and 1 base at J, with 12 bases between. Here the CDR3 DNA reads TGTGCCAGTAGTATAAGTTCAGGGTCGAGCAATCAGCCCCAGCATTTT. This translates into CASSISSGSSNQPQHF. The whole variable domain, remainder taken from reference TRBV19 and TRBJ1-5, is DGGITQSPKYLFRKEGQNVTLSCEQNLNHDAMYWYRQDPGQGLRLIYYSQIVNDFQKGDIAEGYSVSREKKESFPLTVTSAQKNPTAFYLCASSISSGSSNQPQHFGDGTRLSIL.

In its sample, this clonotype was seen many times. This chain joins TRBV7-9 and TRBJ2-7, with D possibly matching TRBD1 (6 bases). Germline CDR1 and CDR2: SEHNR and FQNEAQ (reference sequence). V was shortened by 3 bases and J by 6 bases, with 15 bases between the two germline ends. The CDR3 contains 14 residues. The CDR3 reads CASSFLAGVPEQYF. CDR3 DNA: TGTGCCAGCAGCTTCCTCGCAGGGGTCCCCGAGCAGTACTTC.

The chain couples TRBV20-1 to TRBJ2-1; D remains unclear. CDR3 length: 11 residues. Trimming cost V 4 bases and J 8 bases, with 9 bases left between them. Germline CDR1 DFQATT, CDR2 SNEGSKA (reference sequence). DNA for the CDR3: TGCAGTGCTATGGTAGTCGATGAGCAGTTCTTC. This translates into CSAMVVDEQFF.